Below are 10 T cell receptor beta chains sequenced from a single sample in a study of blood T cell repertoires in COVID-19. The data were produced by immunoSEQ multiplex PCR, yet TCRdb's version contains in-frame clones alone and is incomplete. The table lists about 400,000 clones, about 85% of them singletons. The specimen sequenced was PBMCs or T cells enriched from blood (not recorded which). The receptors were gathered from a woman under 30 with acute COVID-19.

CDR3 sequence reads: CASSSQWTSGGAYNEQFF. The CDR3 coding sequence is TGTGCCAGCAGCTCCCAATGGACTAGCGGGGGGGCGTACAATGAGCAGTTCTTC. The chain joins TRBV11-2 to TRBJ2-1, with 15 bases matching TRBD2. The length of the CDR3 is 18 residues. The germline V gene encodes CDR1 SGHAT and CDR2 FQNNGV. V lost 4 bases to trimming and J lost 4 bases; unmatched junction nucleotides: 8.

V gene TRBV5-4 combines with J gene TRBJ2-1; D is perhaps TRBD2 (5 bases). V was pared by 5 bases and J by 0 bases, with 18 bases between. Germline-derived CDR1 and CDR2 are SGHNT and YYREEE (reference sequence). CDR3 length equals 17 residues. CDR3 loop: CASRLRLLGSSYNEQFF. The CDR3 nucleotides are TGTGCCAGCAGGCTTAGATTATTAGGGAGCTCCTACAATGAGCAGTTCTTC.

The DNA of the CDR3 is TGTGCCAGCGGCCGCCTCCGGGACAACTCCTACGAGCAGTACTTC. Protein sequence: CASGRLRDNSYEQYF. The J gene is TRBJ2-7, the V gene TRBV11-2, with TRBD1 as a possible D gene (6 bases). The CDR3 extends over 15 amino acids. Trimming shortened V by 8 bases and J by 0 bases, and 17 bases separated the two germline ends. CDR1 SGHAT and CDR2 FQNNGV come from the germline V gene.

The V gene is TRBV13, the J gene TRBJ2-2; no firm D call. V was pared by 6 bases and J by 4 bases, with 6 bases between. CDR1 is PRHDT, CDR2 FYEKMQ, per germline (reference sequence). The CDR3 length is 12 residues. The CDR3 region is CASSQITGELFF. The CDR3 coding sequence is TGTGCCAGCAGTCAGATCACCGGGGAGCTGTTTTTT.

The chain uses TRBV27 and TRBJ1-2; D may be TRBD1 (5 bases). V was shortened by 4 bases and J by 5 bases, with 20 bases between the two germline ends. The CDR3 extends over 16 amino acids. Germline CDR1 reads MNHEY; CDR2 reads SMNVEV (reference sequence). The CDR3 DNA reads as TGTGCCAGCAGTTCCACGAGAGACAGCTCAGATTATGGCTACACCTTC. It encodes CASSSTRDSSDYGYTF.

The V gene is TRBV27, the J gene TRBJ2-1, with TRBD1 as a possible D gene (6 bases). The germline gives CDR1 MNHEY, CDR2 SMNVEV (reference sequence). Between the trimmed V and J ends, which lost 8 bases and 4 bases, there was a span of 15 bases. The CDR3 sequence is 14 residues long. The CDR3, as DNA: TGTGCCAGCCTAACATTTAGGGGGTACAATGAGCAGTTCTTC. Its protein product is CASLTFRGYNEQFF.

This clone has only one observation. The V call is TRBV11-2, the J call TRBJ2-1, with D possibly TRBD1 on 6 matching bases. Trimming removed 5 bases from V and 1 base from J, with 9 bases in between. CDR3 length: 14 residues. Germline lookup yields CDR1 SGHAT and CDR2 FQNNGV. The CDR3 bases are TGTGCCAGCAGCCGAGGGGGTTCCTACAATGAGCAGTTCTTC. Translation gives CASSRGGSYNEQFF.

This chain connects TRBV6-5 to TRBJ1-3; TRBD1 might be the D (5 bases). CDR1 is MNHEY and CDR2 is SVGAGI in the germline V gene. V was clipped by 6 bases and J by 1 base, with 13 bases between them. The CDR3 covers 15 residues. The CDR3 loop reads CASSRAPGSGNTIYF. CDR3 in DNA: TGTGCCAGCAGCCGAGCCCCAGGGTCTGGAAACACCATATATTTT.

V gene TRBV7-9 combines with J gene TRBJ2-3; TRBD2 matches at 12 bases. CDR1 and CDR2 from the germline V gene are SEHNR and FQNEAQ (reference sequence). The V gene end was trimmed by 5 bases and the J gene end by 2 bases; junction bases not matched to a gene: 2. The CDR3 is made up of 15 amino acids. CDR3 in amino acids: CASSTSGGITDTQYF. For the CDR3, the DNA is TGTGCCAGCAGCACTAGCGGGGGGATCACAGATACGCAGTATTTT.

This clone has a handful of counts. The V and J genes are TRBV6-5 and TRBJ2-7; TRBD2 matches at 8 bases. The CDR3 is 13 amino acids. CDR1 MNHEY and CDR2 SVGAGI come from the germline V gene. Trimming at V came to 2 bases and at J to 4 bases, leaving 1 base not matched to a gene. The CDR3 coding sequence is TGTGCCAGCAGTTACCGACTAGCGTACGAGCAGTACTTC. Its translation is CASSYRLAYEQYF.